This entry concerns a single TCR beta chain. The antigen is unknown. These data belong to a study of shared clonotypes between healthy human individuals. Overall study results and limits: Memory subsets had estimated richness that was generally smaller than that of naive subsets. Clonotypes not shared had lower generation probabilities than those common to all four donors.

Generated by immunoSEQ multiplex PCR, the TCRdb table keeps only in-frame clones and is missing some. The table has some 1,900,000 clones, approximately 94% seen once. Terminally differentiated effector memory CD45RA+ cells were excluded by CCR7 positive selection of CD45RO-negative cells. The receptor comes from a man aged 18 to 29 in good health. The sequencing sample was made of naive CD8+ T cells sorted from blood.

The CDR3 here is CASREDSPYEQYF. The DNA of the CDR3 is TGCGCCAGCAGAGAGGACAGTCCCTACGAGCAGTACTTC. J is TRBJ2-7 and V is TRBV5-1; TRBD1 might be the D (6 bases). Trimming cost V 5 bases and J 2 bases, with 11 bases left between them. Germline CDR1 reads SGHRS; CDR2 reads YFSETQ. The CDR3 is made up of 13 amino acids.